The clone carrying this T cell receptor (beta chain) came up many times. Its antigen remains unknown. Time point meaning: blood at routine non-recurrence follow-up after resection. Material for sequencing was whole RNA from tumor, nontumor lung or frozen PBMC, left unsorted. One entry per CDR3 protein, called by TCRdb with MiXCR from the 5' RACE reads. The data show approximately 12,000 distinct CDR3 sequences, 10% seen once. Trimming stripped 0 bases from V and 8 bases from J, with 14 bases between. Germline V CDR1 and CDR2: LNHNV, YYDKDF (reference sequence). The CDR3 covers 15 residues. This sample was taken from a study of spatial heterogeneity in lung cancer. Study-level background: Alpha-chain sequences were detected in numbers that were consistently lower than beta-chain sequences.

General observations from the study: Relative to follow-up, resection was when ubiquitous expanded tumor TCRs appeared more in blood.

Here the sequenced sample was PBMCs, taken at follow-up. The receptor was derived from a female donor with early-stage non-small cell lung cancer. The chain combines TRBV15 with TRBJ2-4; the D gene is possibly TRBD1 (6 bases). The CDR3: CATSREQGVPDIQYF. DNA of the CDR3: TGTGCCACCAGCAGAGAACAGGGAGTCCCGGACATTCAGTACTTC.